A selection of T cell receptor beta chains follows, all from one sample in a study of T cell responses to AZD1222 COVID-19 vaccine. TCRdb's copy holds only in-frame clones and misses some; the assay was immunoSEQ multiplex PCR. The table lists around 70,000 clones, about three quarters of them singletons. Material: peripheral blood, obtained on day 0 of AZD1222 vaccination. The receptor source for this set is an adult in good health. The CDR3 runs from the conserved cysteine through the conserved F or W. Each record gives: clone size, V gene, D gene, J gene, CDR3 protein, CDR3 DNA. D genes are given only for firm matches. Rows may omit the clone size; those that give it use once, few, many or a size class.

size: NA; V: TRBV5-4; D: NA; J: TRBJ1-3; CDR3: CASSPRGGNTIYF; DNA: TGTGCCAGCAGCCCCCGGGGCGGAAACACCATATATTTT
size: NA; V: TRBV21-1; D: NA; J: TRBJ1-6; CDR3: CASSLRRSFYNSPLHF; DNA: TGTGCCAGCAGCCTCCGGAGGAGCTTCTATAATTCACCCCTCCACTTT
size: NA; V: TRBV2; D: NA; J: TRBJ1-4; CDR3: CASRTRTRNEKLFF; DNA: TGTGCCAGCAGGACCCGGACAAGGAATGAAAAACTGTTTTTT
size: NA; V: TRBV5-1; D: TRBD2; J: TRBJ2-3; CDR3: CASSSGTISGGAVRTQYF; DNA: TGCGCCAGCAGCAGTGGAACCATTAGCGGGGGGGCCGTGCGTACGCAGTATTTT
size: NA; V: TRBV12-3/TRBV12-4; D: NA; J: TRBJ1-2; CDR3: CASSLLQGGGYTF; DNA: TGTGCCAGCAGTTTACTACAGGGAGGCGGCTACACCTTC
size: NA; V: TRBV7-9; D: TRBD2; J: TRBJ2-1; CDR3: CASIKYQGTSGGRSYNEQFF; DNA: TGTGCCAGCATCAAATATCAGGGGACTAGCGGGGGGAGGTCCTACAATGAGCAGTTCTTC
size: many; V: TRBV3-1/TRBV3-2; D: NA; J: TRBJ2-2; CDR3: CASSLARLAGSSGELFF; DNA: TGTGCCAGCAGTCTAGCCCGATTGGCGGGGTCGTCTGGGGAGCTGTTTTTT
size: NA; V: TRBV16; D: TRBD1; J: TRBJ1-5; CDR3: CASSQFRTGANQPQHF; DNA: TGTGCCAGCAGCCAATTTAGGACAGGGGCCAATCAGCCCCAGCATTTT
size: few; V: TRBV30; D: TRBD2; J: TRBJ2-3; CDR3: CAWNTGGSTDTQYF; DNA: TGTGCCTGGAATACGGGGGGGAGCACAGATACGCAGTATTTT
size: NA; V: TRBV7-8; D: NA; J: TRBJ1-6; CDR3: CASSLDWQGLNSPLHF; DNA: TGTGCCAGCAGCTTAGATTGGCAGGGGTTGAATTCACCCCTCCACTTT
size: many; V: TRBV28; D: TRBD1; J: TRBJ1-6; CDR3: CASSLGQGLLRSPLHF; DNA: TGTGCCAGCAGTTTGGGACAGGGCCTACTGAGGTCACCCCTCCACTTT
size: NA; V: TRBV5-5; D: NA; J: TRBJ1-2; CDR3: CASRPPRTLHYGYTF; DNA: TGTGCCAGCAGACCCCCCCGGACTCTCCACTATGGCTACACCTTC
size: NA; V: TRBV20-1; D: NA; J: TRBJ2-7; CDR3: CSASARSYEQYF; DNA: TGCAGTGCTAGTGCCAGGAGCTACGAGCAGTACTTC
size: NA; V: TRBV9; D: NA; J: TRBJ2-1; CDR3: CASSVSSSSYNEQFF; DNA: TGTGCCAGCAGCGTATCATCCAGCTCCTACAATGAGCAGTTCTTC
size: NA; V: TRBV19; D: NA; J: TRBJ2-2; CDR3: CASNLNTGELFF; DNA: TGTGCCAGTAACCTGAACACCGGGGAGCTGTTTTTT
size: NA; V: TRBV15; D: NA; J: TRBJ2-7; CDR3: CATSRDRGSQYF; DNA: TGTGCCACCAGCAGAGATCGAGGGTCGCAGTACTTC
size: NA; V: TRBV3-1/TRBV3-2; D: NA; J: TRBJ2-1; CDR3: CASSQAQVVYNEQFF; DNA: TGTGCCAGCAGCCAAGCGCAAGTGGTCTACAATGAGCAGTTCTTC
size: NA; V: TRBV2; D: NA; J: TRBJ1-3; CDR3: CASSVQGGSGNTIYF; DNA: TGTGCCAGCAGTGTCCAGGGAGGATCTGGAAACACCATATATTTT
size: NA; V: TRBV4-1; D: TRBD1; J: TRBJ2-7; CDR3: CASSQESAGQGTYEQYF; DNA: TGCGCCAGCAGCCAAGAATCGGCTGGACAGGGGACCTACGAGCAGTACTTC
size: NA; V: TRBV13; D: NA; J: TRBJ2-7; CDR3: CASSLGVAYEQYF; DNA: TGTGCCAGCAGCTTAGGGGTTGCCTACGAGCAGTACTTC
size: few; V: TRBV7-9; D: NA; J: TRBJ1-2; CDR3: CASSLQGIGGYTF; DNA: TGTGCCAGCAGCTTACAGGGGATTGGGGGCTACACCTTC
size: NA; V: TRBV6-5; D: NA; J: TRBJ1-2; CDR3: CASTRGGTRNYGYTF; DNA: TGTGCCAGCACCCGGGGAGGGACAAGAAACTATGGCTACACCTTC
size: NA; V: TRBV4-3; D: NA; J: TRBJ1-3; CDR3: CASSQDSGFGNTIYF; DNA: TGCGCCAGCAGCCAAGACAGCGGGTTTGGAAACACCATATATTTT
size: NA; V: TRBV15; D: NA; J: TRBJ1-2; CDR3: CATSRDTEFGYTF; DNA: TGTGCCACCAGCAGAGATACAGAATTCGGCTACACCTTC
size: NA; V: TRBV5-6; D: NA; J: TRBJ2-3; CDR3: CASSLEFPRDTQYF; DNA: TGTGCCAGCAGCTTGGAATTCCCCCGGGATACGCAGTATTTT
size: once; V: TRBV7-9; D: NA; J: TRBJ1-2; CDR3: CASSSQEIANYGYTF; DNA: TGTGCCAGCAGCTCCCAAGAAATAGCTAACTATGGCTACACCTTC